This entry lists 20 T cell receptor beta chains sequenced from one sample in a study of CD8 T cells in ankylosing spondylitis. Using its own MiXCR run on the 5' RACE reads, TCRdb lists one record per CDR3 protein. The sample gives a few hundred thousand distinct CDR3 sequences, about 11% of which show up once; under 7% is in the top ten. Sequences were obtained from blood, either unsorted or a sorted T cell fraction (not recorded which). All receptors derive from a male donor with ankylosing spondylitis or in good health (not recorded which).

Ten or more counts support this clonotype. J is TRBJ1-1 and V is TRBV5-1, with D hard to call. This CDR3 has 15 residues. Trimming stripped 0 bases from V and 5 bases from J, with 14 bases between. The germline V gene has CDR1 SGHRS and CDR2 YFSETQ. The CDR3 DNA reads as TGCGCCAGCAGCTTGGCCGGGAGGGTTGATACTGAAGCTTTCTTT. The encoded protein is CASSLAGRVDTEAFF.

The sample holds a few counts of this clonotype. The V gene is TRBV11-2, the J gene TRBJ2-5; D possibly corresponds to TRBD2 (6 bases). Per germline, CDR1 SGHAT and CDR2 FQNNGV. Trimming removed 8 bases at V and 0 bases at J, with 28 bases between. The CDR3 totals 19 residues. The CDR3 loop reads CASLSLVTKGGNYQETQYF. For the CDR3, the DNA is TGTGCCAGCCTCAGCTTAGTAACTAAGGGAGGCAATTACCAAGAGACCCAGTACTTC.

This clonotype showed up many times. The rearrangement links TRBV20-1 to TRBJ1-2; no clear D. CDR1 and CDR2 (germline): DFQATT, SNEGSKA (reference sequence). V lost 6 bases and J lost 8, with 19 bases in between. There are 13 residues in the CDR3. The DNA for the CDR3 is TGCAGTGCCGGAGGAAGGTCGTTGGGAGGCTACACCTTC. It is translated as CSAGGRSLGGYTF.

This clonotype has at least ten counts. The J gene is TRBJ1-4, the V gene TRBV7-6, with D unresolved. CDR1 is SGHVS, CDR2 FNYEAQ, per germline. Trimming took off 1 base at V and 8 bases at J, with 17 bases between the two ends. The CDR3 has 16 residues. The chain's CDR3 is CASSLVQVNRGEKLFF. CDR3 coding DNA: TGTGCCAGCAGCTTAGTGCAGGTCAACAGAGGGGAAAAACTGTTTTTT.

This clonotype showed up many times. CDR3 loop: CSASLQEGIRNIQYF. CDR3 in DNA: TGCAGTGCTAGCCTACAGGAGGGCATCAGAAACATTCAGTACTTC. V gene TRBV20-1 combines with J gene TRBJ2-4; the D gene is possibly TRBD2 (6 bases). V lost 3 bases and J 6 bases, leaving 18 bases between the germline ends. Germline loops: CDR1 DFQATT, CDR2 SNEGSKA (reference sequence). This CDR3 is 15 amino acids long.

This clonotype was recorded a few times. CDR3 sequence: CASLGGVRTEAFF. CDR3 coding DNA: TGTGCCAGCCTGGGGGGGGTGAGAACTGAAGCTTTCTTT. V is TRBV6-1 and J is TRBJ1-1, with D maybe TRBD1 (5 bases). Trimming stripped 8 bases from V and 5 bases from J, with 15 bases between. The CDR3 is 13 amino acids. The germline gives CDR1 MNHNS, CDR2 SASEGT.

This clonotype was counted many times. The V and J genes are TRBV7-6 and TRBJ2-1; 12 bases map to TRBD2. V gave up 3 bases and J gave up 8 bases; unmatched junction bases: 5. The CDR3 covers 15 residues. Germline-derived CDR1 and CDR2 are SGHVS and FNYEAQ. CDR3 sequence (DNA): TGTGCCAGCAGCTTGACTAGCGGGAGTAGAGATGAGCAGTTCTTC. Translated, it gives CASSLTSGSRDEQFF.

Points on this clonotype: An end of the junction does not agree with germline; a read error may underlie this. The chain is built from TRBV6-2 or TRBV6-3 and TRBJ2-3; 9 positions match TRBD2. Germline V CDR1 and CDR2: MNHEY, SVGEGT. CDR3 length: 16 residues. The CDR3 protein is CVSRGRLAETTDTQYF. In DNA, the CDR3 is TGTGTCAGCAGAGGAAGACTAGCGGAGACCACAGATACGCAGTATTTT.

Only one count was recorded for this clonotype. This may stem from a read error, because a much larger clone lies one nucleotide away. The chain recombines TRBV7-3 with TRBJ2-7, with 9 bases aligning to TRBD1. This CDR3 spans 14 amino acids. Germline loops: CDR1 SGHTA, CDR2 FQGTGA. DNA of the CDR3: TGTCCCAGCAGCCTAGACAGGGGGGCCTACGAGCAGTACTTC. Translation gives CPSSLDRGAYEQYF.

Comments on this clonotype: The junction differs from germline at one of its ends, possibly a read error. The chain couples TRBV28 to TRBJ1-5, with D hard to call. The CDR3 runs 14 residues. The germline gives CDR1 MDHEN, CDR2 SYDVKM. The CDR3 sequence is CVSSRRLGDQPQHF. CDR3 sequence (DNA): TGTGTCAGCAGTCGCCGCCTGGGAGATCAGCCCCAGCATTTT. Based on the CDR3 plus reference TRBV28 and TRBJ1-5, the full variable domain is DVKVTQSSRYLVKRTGEKVFLECVQDMDHENMFWYRQDPGLGLRLIYFSYDVKMKEKGDIPEGYSVSREKKERFSLILESASTNQTSMYLCVSSRRLGDQPQHFGDGTRLSIL.

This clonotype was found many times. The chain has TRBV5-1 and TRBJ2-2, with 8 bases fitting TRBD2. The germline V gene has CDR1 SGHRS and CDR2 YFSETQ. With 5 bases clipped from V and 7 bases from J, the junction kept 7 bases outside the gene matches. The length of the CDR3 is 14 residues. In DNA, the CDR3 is TGCGCCAGCAGACCCACTAGCGGAGTCGGGGAGCTGTTTTTT. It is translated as CASRPTSGVGELFF.

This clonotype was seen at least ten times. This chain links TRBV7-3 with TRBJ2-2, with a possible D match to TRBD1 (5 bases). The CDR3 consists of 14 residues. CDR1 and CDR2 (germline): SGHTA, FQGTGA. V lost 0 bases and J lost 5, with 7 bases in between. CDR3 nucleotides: TGTGCCAGCAGCTTAACAGGGGCAACCGGGGAGCTGTTTTTT. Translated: CASSLTGATGELFF.

The CDR3 nucleotides read TGTGCCAGCAGTGAATTCCCCCTGGGTGAGCAGTACTTC. Translation: CASSEFPLGEQYF. This sequence joins TRBV25-1 and TRBJ2-7, with D unclear. The V end was cut by 1 base, the J end by 7 bases, with 11 bases between. CDR1 and CDR2 from the germline V gene are MGHDK and SYGVNS. CDR3 size: 13 residues.

The CDR3 region has the DNA TGCAGCGTTTCAGGAAAGTCCTACGAGCAGTACTTC. This gives the protein CSVSGKSYEQYF. The chain combines TRBV29-1 with TRBJ2-7, with D unresolved. Germline CDR1 SQVTM, CDR2 ANQGSEA. The CDR3 consists of 12 residues. V gave up 5 bases and J gave up 1 base, with 9 bases separating them.

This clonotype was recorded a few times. The CDR3 sequence is CASKGRLAGDEQFF. CDR3 bases: TGTGCCAGCAAAGGAAGACTAGCGGGAGATGAGCAGTTCTTC. The V call is TRBV14, the J call TRBJ2-1; 12 bases match TRBD2. V was pared by 7 bases and J by 8 bases, with 6 bases of the junction left unmatched. This CDR3 is 14 amino acids long. Germline values: CDR1 SGHDN, CDR2 FVKESK.

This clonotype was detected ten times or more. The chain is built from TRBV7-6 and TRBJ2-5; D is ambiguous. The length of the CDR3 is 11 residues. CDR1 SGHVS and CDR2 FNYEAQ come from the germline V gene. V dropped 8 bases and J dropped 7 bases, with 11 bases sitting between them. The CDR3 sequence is CASSIDATQYF. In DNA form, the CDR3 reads TGTGCCAGCTCGATTGACGCGACCCAGTACTTC.

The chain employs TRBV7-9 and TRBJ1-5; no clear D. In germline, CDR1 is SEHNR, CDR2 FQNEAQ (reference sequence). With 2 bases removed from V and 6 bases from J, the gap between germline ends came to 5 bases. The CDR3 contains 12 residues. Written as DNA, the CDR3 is TGTGCCAGCAGCTTACCGGGTCAGCCCCAGCATTTT. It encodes CASSLPGQPQHF.

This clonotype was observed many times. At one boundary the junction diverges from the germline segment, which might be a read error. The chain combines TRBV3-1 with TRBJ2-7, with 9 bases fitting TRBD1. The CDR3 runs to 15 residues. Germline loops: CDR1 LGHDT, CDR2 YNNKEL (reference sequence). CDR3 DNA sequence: TGTGCCAGCAGCCAAGTGGCCGGGACAGGGACTTCCGCGATGTTC. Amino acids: CASSQVAGTGTSAMF.

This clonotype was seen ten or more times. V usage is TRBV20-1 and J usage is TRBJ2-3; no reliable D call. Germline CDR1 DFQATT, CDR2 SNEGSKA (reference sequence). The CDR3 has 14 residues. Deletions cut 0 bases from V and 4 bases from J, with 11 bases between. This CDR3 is CSARDSISADTQYF. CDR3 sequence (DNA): TGCAGTGCTAGAGATTCGATAAGCGCAGATACGCAGTATTTT.

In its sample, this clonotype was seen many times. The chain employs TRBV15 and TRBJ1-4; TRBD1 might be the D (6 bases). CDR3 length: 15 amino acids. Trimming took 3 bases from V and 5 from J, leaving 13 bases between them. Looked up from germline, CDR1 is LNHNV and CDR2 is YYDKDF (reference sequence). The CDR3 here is CATSSQGLGNEKLFF. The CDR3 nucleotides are TGTGCCACCAGCAGTCAGGGGTTGGGGAATGAAAAACTGTTTTTT. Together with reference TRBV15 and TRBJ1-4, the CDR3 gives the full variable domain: DAMVIQNPRYQVTQFGKPVTLSCSQTLNHNVMYWYQQKSSQAPKLLFHYYDKDFNNEADTPDNFQSRRPNTSFCFLDIRSPGLGDTAMYLCATSSQGLGNEKLFFGSGTQLSVL.